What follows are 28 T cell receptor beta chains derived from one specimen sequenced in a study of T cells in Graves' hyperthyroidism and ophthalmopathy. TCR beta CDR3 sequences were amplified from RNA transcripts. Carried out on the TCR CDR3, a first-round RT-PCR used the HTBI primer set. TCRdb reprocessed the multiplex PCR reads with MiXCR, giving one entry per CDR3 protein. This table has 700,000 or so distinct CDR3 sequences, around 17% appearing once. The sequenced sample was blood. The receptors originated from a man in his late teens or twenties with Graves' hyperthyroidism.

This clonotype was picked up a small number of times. The CDR3 loop reads CSVRGQRDEQYF. In DNA form, the CDR3 reads TGCAGCGTCAGGGGACAGCGAGACGAGCAGTACTTC. The chain uses TRBV29-1 and TRBJ2-7; 7 nucleotides align to TRBD1. The V segment lost 6 bases and the J segment 5 bases; nucleotides outside the gene matches: 7. Germline CDR1 is SQVTM and CDR2 is ANQGSEA. CDR3 length equals 12 residues.

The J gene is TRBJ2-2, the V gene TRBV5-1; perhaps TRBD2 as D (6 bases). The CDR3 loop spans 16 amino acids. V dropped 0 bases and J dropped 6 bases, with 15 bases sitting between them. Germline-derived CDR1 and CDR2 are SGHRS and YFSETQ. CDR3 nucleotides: TGCGCCAGCAGCTTGGTGGGCGGCCCGGGGGCCGGGGAGCTGTTTTTT. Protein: CASSLVGGPGAGELFF. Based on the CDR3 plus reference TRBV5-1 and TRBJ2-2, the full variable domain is KAGVTQTPRYLIKTRGQQVTLSCSPISGHRSVSWYQQTPGQGLQFLFEYFSETQRNKGNFPGRFSGRQFSNSRSEMNVSTLELGDSALYLCASSLVGGPGAGELFFGEGSRLTVL.

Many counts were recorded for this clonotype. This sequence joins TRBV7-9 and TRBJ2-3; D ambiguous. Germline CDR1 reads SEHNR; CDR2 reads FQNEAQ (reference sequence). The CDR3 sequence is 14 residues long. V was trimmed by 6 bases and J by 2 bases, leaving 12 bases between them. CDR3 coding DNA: TGTGCCAGCAGTAGAGGTTCCGCCACAGATACGCAGTATTTT. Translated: CASSRGSATDTQYF.

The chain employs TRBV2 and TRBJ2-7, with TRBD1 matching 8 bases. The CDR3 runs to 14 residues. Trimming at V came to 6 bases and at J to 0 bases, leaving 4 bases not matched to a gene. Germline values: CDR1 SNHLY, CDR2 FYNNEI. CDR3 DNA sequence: TGTGCCAGCAGCGGGACAGGTCCCTCCTACGAGCAGTACTTC. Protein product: CASSGTGPSYEQYF.

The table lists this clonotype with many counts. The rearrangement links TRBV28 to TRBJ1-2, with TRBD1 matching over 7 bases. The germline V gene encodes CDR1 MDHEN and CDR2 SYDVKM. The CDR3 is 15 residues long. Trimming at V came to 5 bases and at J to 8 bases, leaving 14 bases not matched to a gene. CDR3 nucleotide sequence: TGTGCCAGCAGTCCCGGCGACAGGGACGGAGGAGGCTACACCTTC. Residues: CASSPGDRDGGGYTF.

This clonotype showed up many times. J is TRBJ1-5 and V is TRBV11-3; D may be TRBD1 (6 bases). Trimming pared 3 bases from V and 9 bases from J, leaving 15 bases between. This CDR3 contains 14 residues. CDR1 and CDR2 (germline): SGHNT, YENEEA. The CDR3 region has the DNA TGTGCCAGCAGCTTCCCCGGGACACCGTGGCCCCAGCATTTT. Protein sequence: CASSFPGTPWPQHF.

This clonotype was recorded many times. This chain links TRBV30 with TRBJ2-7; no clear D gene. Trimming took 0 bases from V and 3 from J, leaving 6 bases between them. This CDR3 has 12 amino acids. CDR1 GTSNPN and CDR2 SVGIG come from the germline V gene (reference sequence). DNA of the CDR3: TGTGCCTGGAGTGTCCGCTTCTACGAGCAGTACTTC. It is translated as CAWSVRFYEQYF.

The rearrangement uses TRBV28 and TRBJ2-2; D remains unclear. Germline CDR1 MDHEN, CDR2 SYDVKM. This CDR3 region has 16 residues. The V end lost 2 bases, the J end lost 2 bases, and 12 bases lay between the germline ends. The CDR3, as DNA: TGTGCCAGCAGTTTAACCCGCAGCGCCAACACCGGGGAGCTGTTTTTT. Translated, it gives CASSLTRSANTGELFF.

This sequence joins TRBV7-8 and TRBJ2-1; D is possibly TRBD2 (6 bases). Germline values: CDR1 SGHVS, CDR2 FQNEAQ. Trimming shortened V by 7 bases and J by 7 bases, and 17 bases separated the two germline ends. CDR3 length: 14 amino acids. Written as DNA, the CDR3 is TGTGCCAGCATTCGACTAGAGGCCCAGAATGAGCAGTTCTTC. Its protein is CASIRLEAQNEQFF. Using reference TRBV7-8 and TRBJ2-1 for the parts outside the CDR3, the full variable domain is GAGVSQSPRYKVAKRGQDVALRCDPISGHVSLFWYQQALGQGPEFLTYFQNEAQLDKSGLPSDRFFAERPEGSVSTLKIQRTQQEDSAVYLCASIRLEAQNEQFFGPGTRLTVL.

In DNA, the CDR3 is TGCAGTGCTAGGGGGGCTGGACCGAACACTGAAGCTTTCTTT. Its protein product is CSARGAGPNTEAFF. The V and J genes are TRBV20-1 and TRBJ1-1; D might be TRBD1 (6 bases). The V end was cut by 3 bases, the J end by 1 base, with 12 bases between. In germline, CDR1 is DFQATT, CDR2 SNEGSKA (reference sequence). CDR3 length: 14 residues.

This CDR3 is CASSPVGTAWVDEQFF. Here the CDR3 DNA reads TGTGCCAGCAGCCCCGTCGGGACGGCCTGGGTGGATGAGCAGTTCTTC. This chain joins TRBV7-8 and TRBJ2-1; D is possibly TRBD1 or TRBD2 (5 bases each). The germline CDR1 and CDR2 sequences are SGHVS and FQNEAQ. V was trimmed by 5 bases and J by 8 bases, leaving 22 bases between them. The CDR3 loop spans 16 amino acids.

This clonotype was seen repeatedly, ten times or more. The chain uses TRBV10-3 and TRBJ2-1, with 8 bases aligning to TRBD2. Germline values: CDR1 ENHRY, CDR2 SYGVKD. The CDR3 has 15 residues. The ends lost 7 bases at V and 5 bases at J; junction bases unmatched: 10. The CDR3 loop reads CAINNGRAGDNEQFF. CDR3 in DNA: TGTGCCATCAACAACGGCCGAGCGGGAGACAATGAGCAGTTCTTC.

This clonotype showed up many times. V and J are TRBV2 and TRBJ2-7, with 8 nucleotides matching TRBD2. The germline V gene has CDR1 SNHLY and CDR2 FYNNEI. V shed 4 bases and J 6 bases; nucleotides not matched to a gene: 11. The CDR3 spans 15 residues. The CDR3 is CASSVAGSGLREQYF. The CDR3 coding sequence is TGTGCCAGCAGTGTAGCGGGATCGGGGTTGCGCGAGCAGTACTTC.

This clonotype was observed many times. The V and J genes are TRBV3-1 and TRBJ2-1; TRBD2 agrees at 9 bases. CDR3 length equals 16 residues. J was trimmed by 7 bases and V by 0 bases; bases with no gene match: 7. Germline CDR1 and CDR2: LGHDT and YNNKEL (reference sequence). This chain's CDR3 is CASSQEPAGGVNEQFF. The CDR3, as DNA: TGTGCCAGCAGCCAAGAGCCAGCGGGAGGAGTGAATGAGCAGTTCTTC.

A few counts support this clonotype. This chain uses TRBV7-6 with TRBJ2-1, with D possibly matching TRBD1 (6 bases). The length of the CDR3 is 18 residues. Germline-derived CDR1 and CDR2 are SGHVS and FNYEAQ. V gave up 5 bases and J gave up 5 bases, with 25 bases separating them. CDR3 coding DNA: TGTGCCAGCAGCCCTCTCTTCTCACGTTCAGGGGTCCACAATGAGCAGTTCTTC. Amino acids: CASSPLFSRSGVHNEQFF. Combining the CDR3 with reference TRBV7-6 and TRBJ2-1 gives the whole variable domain GAGVSQSPRYKVTKRGQDVALRCDPISGHVSLYWYRQALGQGPEFLTYFNYEAQQDKSGLPNDRFSAERPEGSISTLTIQRTEQRDSAMYRCASSPLFSRSGVHNEQFFGPGTRLTVL.

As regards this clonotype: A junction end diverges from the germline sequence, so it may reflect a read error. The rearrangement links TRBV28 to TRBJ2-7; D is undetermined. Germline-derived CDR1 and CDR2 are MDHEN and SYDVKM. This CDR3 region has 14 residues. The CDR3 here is CANSLFPNSYEQYF. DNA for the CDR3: TGTGCCAACAGTTTATTCCCAAATTCCTACGAGCAGTACTTC.

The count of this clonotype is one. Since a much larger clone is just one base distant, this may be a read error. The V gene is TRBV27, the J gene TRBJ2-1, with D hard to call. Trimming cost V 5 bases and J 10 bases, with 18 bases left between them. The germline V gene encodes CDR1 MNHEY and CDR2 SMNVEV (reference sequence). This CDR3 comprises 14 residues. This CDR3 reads CASSLLGEFYEQFF. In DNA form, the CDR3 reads TGTGCCAGCAGTCTCCTTGGGGAATTCTACGAGCAGTTCTTC.

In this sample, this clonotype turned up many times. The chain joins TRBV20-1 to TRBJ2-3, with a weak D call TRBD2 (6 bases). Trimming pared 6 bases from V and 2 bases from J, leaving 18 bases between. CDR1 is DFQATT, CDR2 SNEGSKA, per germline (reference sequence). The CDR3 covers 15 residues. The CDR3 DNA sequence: TGCAGTGCGGCCACTAGGAGGGAGGTCACAGATACGCAGTATTTT. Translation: CSAATRREVTDTQYF.

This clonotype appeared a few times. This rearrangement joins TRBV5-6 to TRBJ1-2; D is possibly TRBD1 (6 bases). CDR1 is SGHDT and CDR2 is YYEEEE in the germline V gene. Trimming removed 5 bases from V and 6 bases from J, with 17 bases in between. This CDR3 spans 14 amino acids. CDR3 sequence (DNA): TGTGCCAGCAGATTTACCAGGGGACGGGATGGCTACACCTTC. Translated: CASRFTRGRDGYTF.

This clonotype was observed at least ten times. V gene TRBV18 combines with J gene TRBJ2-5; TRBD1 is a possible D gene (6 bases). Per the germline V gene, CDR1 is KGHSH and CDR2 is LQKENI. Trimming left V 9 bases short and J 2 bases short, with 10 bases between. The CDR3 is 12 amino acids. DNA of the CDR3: TGTGCCAGTACCGGACAGCAAGAGACCCAGTACTTC. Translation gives CASTGQQETQYF. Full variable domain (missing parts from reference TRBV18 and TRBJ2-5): NAGVMQNPRHLVRRRGQEARLRCSPMKGHSHVYWYRQLPEEGLKFMVYLQKENIIDESGMPKERFSAEFPKEGPSILRIQQVVRGDSAAYFCASTGQQETQYFGPGTRLLVL.

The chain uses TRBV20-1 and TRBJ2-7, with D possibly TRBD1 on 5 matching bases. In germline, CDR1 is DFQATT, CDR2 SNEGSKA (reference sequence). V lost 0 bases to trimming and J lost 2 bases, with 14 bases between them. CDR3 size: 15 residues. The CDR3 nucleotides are TGCAGTGCTAGAGATACGCGACAGTCGACCTACGAGCAGTACTTC. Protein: CSARDTRQSTYEQYF.

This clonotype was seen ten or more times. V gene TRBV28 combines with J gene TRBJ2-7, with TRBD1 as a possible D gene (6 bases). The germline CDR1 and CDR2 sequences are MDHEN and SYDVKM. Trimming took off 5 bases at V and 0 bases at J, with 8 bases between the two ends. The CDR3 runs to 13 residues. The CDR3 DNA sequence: TGTGCCAGCAGTACAGGGAGCTCCTACGAGCAGTACTTC. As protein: CASSTGSSYEQYF. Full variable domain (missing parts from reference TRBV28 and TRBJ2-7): DVKVTQSSRYLVKRTGEKVFLECVQDMDHENMFWYRQDPGLGLRLIYFSYDVKMKEKGDIPEGYSVSREKKERFSLILESASTNQTSMYLCASSTGSSYEQYFGPGTRLTVT.

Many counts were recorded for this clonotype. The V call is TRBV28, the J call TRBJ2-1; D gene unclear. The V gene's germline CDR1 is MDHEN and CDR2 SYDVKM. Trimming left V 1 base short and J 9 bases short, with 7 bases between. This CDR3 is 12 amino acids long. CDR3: CASSLSWREQFF. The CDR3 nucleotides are TGTGCCAGCAGTTTATCCTGGCGTGAGCAGTTCTTC.

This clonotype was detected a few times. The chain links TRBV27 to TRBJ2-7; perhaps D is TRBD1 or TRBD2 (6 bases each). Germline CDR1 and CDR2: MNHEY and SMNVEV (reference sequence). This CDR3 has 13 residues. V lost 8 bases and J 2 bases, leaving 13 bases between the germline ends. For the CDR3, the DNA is TGTGCCAGCGGGCGGGACATAGCCTACGAGCAGTACTTC. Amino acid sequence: CASGRDIAYEQYF.

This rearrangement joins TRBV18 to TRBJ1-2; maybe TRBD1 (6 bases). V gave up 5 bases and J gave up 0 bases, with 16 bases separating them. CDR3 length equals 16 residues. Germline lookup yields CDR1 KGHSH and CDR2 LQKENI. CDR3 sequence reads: CASSKTQGPSNYGYTF. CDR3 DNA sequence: TGTGCCAGCTCAAAGACACAGGGACCATCTAACTATGGCTACACCTTC.

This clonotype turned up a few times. CDR3 coding DNA: TGTGCCAGCAGCTTGCTTCGATCCGGCTACACCTTC. This codes for CASSLLRSGYTF. The chain carries TRBV5-5 and TRBJ1-2; D is unresolved. CDR3 length: 12 amino acids. Germline values: CDR1 SGHKS, CDR2 YYEKEE (reference sequence). V dropped 1 base and J dropped 8 bases, with 9 bases sitting between them.

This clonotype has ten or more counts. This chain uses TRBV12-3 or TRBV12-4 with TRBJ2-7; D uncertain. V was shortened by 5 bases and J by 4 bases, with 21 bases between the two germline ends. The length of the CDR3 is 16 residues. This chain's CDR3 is CASSPRGAYRSYEQYF. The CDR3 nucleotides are TGTGCCAGCAGTCCTCGAGGCGCTTACAGATCTTACGAGCAGTACTTC.

CDR3 sequence reads: CASSHLGPDTQYF. The CDR3 DNA follows: TGCGCCAGCAGCCATCTGGGTCCAGATACGCAGTATTTT. This sequence joins TRBV4-1 and TRBJ2-3; no firm D call. The CDR3 extends over 13 amino acids. The germline V gene encodes CDR1 MGHRA and CDR2 YSYEKL. Trimming stripped 3 bases from V and 4 bases from J, with 8 bases between.